Listed here are 13 T cell receptor beta chains from one sample, sequenced in a study of STAT3 mutations in large granular lymphocyte leukemia. General study results and limits: Every T-LGLL patient had at least one immunodominant TCRbeta clonotype.

Antigen specificity for these receptors is unknown. Profiled with immunoSEQ multiplex PCR; TCRdb holds only in-frame clones, not every one. The table shows tens of thousands of clones, with around 93% occurring only once. Sequencing was done on a sample of peripheral blood mononuclear cells. These receptors came from a man aged 40-50 years with T-cell large granular lymphocyte leukemia. Some clones in this sample may be carry-over from other donors' samples.

The J gene is TRBJ2-7, the V gene TRBV30; 15 bases map to TRBD2. Germline trimming cut 6 bases from V and 5 bases from J; bases unmatched to any gene: 8. CDR1 GTSNPN and CDR2 SVGIG come from the germline V gene (reference sequence). The CDR3 loop spans 15 amino acids. The CDR3 region is CACLGLAGGPHEQYF. Written as DNA, the CDR3 is TGTGCCTGCCTAGGACTAGCGGGGGGGCCCCACGAGCAGTACTTC. The variable domain in full, with the rest retrieved from reference TRBV30 and TRBJ2-7, is SQTIHQWPATLVQPVGSPLSLECTVEGTSNPNLYWYRQAAGRGLQLLFYSVGIGQISSEVPQNLSASRPQDRQFILSSKKLLLSDSGFYLCACLGLAGGPHEQYFGPGTRLTVT.

On this clone itself: The junction does not match germline at one end; this may be a read error. This chain connects TRBV4-2 to TRBJ1-6; maybe TRBD1 (5 bases). Germline CDR1 LGHNA, CDR2 YNFKEQ. CDR3 length: 15 residues. CDR3 in DNA: TGTGCCACCAGCCGCGACCGGGACGGCAATTCACCCCTCCACTTT. Residues: CATSRDRDGNSPLHF.

The chain carries TRBV19 and TRBJ1-1, with D unresolved. The CDR3 totals 13 residues. Germline loops: CDR1 LNHDA, CDR2 SQIVND (reference sequence). V was cut by 3 bases and J by 2 bases, with 7 bases left in between. CDR3 protein: CASSILGNTEAFF. The CDR3 bases are TGTGCCAGTAGTATTTTGGGAAACACTGAAGCTTTCTTT.

The chain recombines TRBV7-2 with TRBJ1-5; D is possibly TRBD1 (5 bases). The CDR3 covers 14 residues. Germline CDR1 reads SGHTA; CDR2 reads FQGNSA. V was shortened by 5 bases and J by 7 bases, with 15 bases between the two germline ends. For the CDR3, the DNA is TGTGCCAGCAGCCCCGGGGGTTCGGGGCAGCCCCAGCATTTT. This sequence encodes CASSPGGSGQPQHF.

The V and J genes are TRBV5-1 and TRBJ2-5, with a possible D match to TRBD2 (5 bases). The CDR3 is made up of 13 amino acids. V lost 1 base, J lost 4 bases, and 8 bases lay in between. The germline V gene has CDR1 SGHRS and CDR2 YFSETQ. The CDR3 DNA follows: TGCGCCAGCAGCTTGTCCCGGGGAGAGACCCAGTACTTC. It encodes CASSLSRGETQYF.

Comment on this clone: Within the sample, other DNA sequences also encode this same CDR3. V is TRBV30 and J is TRBJ1-5, with D possibly TRBD1 on 6 matching bases. Germline V gene data show CDR1 as GTSNPN and CDR2 as SVGIG (reference sequence). V dropped 1 base and J dropped 1 base, with 8 bases sitting between them. There are 14 residues in the CDR3. CDR3 bases: TGTGCCTGGAGTGAAGGACAGAGCAATCAGCCCCAGCATTTT. Its protein product is CAWSEGQSNQPQHF.

The chain couples TRBV11-2 to TRBJ1-1; 8 positions agree with TRBD1. The CDR3 length is 16 residues. Trimming removed 4 bases from V and 3 bases from J; junction bases left unmatched: 10. Germline V gene data show CDR1 as SGHAT and CDR2 as FQNNGV. In DNA, the CDR3 is TGTGCCAGCAGCTCGGGACAGGCGGTGAGGGACACTGAAGCTTTCTTT. Its protein is CASSSGQAVRDTEAFF.

The CDR3 nucleotides read TGCGCCAGCAGCCAAGGCGGCACCATATATTTT. As protein: CASSQGGTIYF. The gene calls are TRBV4-3 and TRBJ1-3; D gene ambiguous. This CDR3 has 11 residues. V dropped 1 base and J dropped 9 bases, with 4 bases sitting between them. Germline loops: CDR1 LGHNA, CDR2 YSLEER.

The rearrangement joins TRBV19 to TRBJ2-4, with TRBD2 matching over 10 bases. Germline V gives CDR1 LNHDA, CDR2 SQIVND (reference sequence). The J segment lost 5 bases and the V segment lost 0 bases, leaving 7 bases of the junction unmatched. The CDR3 runs 17 residues. The CDR3 region has the DNA TGTGCCAGTAGTATAGATCGCACTAGCGGGGACCAAAACATTCAGTACTTC. This encodes CASSIDRTSGDQNIQYF.

The genes are TRBV5-4 and TRBJ2-7, with 7 nucleotides matching TRBD2. The CDR3 contains 15 residues. Germline CDR1 and CDR2: SGHNT and YYREEE (reference sequence). After removal of 0 bases from V and 2 bases from J, the junction contained 5 bases not matched to a gene. The CDR3 protein is CASSLGIAGPYEQYF. The DNA for the CDR3 is TGTGCCAGCAGCTTGGGTATAGCGGGTCCCTACGAGCAGTACTTC.

In its sample, this clone was seen a few times. The chain joins TRBV28 to TRBJ1-5; weak D call: TRBD1 (6 bases). The ends were cut back, 3 bases at V and 3 bases at J, with 9 bases in the middle. This CDR3 has 14 amino acids. Germline CDR1 is MDHEN and CDR2 is SYDVKM. CDR3 region: CASSFRQVNQPQHF. The CDR3 DNA is TGTGCCAGCAGTTTTCGACAGGTCAATCAGCCCCAGCATTTT.

The rearrangement joins TRBV11-2 to TRBJ2-7; D may be TRBD1 or TRBD2 (5 bases each). Germline CDR1 is SGHAT and CDR2 is FQNNGV. The CDR3 runs to 15 residues. Between the trimmed V and J ends, which lost 2 bases and 2 bases, there was a span of 13 bases. The CDR3 reads CASSLPGAPPYEQYF. CDR3 nucleotides: TGTGCCAGCAGCTTACCCGGGGCGCCCCCCTACGAGCAGTACTTC. The variable domain in full, with the rest retrieved from reference TRBV11-2 and TRBJ2-7, is EAGVAQSPRYKIIEKRQSVAFWCNPISGHATLYWYQQILGQGPKLLIQFQNNGVVDDSQLPKDRFSAERLKGVDSTLKIQPAKLEDSAVYLCASSLPGAPPYEQYFGPGTRLTVT.

This sequence joins TRBV5-4 and TRBJ2-3; TRBD2 is a possible D gene (5 bases). The germline V gene has CDR1 SGHNT and CDR2 YYREEE (reference sequence). CDR3 length: 13 residues. V was pared by 6 bases and J by 4 bases, with 12 bases between. CDR3 sequence reads: CASTSRGADTQYF. In nucleotides, the CDR3 is TGTGCCAGCACCTCCCGGGGTGCAGATACGCAGTATTTT.